This T cell receptor (beta chain) was sequenced for a study of control samples from healthy donors and cancer patients. Method: immunoSEQ multiplex PCR; TCRdb's copy keeps in-frame clones and lacks some. The sample lists 98,000 or so clones, about 87% seen once, with under 15% in the top ten. The CDR3 is 20 residues long. Per the germline V gene, CDR1 is MNHEY and CDR2 is SMNVEV (reference sequence). V was clipped by 6 bases and J by 1 base, with 30 bases between them. This TCR came from a woman in her 70s in good health. The rearrangement joins TRBV27 to TRBJ1-1; D is perhaps TRBD1 (5 bases). The sample consisted of blood. Here the CDR3 reads CASRASSTSLQVRTNTEAFF. CDR3 DNA: TGTGCCAGCAGGGCGTCTAGCACAAGCCTACAGGTGCGGACGAACACTGAAGCTTTCTTT.